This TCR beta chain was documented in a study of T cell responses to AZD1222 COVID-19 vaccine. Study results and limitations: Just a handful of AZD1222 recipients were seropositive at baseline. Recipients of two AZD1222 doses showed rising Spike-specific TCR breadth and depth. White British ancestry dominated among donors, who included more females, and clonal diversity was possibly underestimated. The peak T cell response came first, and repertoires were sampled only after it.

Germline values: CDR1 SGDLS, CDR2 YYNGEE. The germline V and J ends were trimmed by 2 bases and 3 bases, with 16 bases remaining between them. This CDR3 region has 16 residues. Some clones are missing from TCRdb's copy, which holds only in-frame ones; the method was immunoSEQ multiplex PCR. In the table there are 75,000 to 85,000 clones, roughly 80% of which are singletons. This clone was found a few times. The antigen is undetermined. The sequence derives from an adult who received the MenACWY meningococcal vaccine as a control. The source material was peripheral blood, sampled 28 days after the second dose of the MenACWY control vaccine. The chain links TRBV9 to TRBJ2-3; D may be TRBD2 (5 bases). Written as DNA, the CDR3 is TGTGCCAGCAGCGTGGGTAGCGCCTTAGAGACAGATACGCAGTATTTT. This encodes CASSVGSALETDTQYF.